This TCR beta chain originates from a study of blood T cell repertoires in COVID-19. Study information: Spain, Italy and the United States supplied samples that represented acute and convalescent COVID-19. PBMCs, B-cell-depleted T cells, or T cells provided the cDNA or gDNA that made up the material.

The CDR3 is 15 residues long. Trimming removed 0 bases from V and 0 bases from J, with 3 bases in between. Germline values: CDR1 SGHNT, CDR2 YENEEA. Per the original methods: Amplification of reference gene primers was used by the study to estimate nucleated cell counts. TCRdb keeps only in-frame clones here, not all; method: immunoSEQ multiplex PCR. V, J and clone size were drawn from that table, and D and trimming were deduced from the DNA. This sample carries tens of thousands of clones, 80% to 95% of them seen once, and the ten largest clones take under 5.5%. Material: peripheral blood. The chain uses TRBV11-3 and TRBJ2-6; D gene ambiguous. The receptor's source is a man aged 50 or older with active COVID-19. CDR3 DNA: TGTGCCAGCAGCTTAGATCTCTCTGGGGCCAACGTCCTGACTTTC. Translated: CASSLDLSGANVLTF. Complete variable domain (other parts from reference TRBV11-3 and TRBJ2-6): EAGVVQSPRYKIIEKKQPVAFWCNPISGHNTLYWYLQNLGQGPELLIRYENEEAVDDSQLPKDRFSAERLKGVDSTLKIQPAELGDSAVYLCASSLDLSGANVLTFGAGSRLTVL.